The clone carrying this T cell receptor (beta chain) appeared a few times. Its antigen is not identified. The data were taken from a study of cytomegalovirus exposure and HLA in healthy donors. General study results and limits: According to reports, the classifier identified cytomegalovirus status with high specificity and sensitivity. For most TCR beta V segments, an earlier analysis put the productive rate at about 87% or about 30% of the time.

The PCR employed 60 Vbeta primers together with 13 Jbeta primers. This table comes from immunoSEQ multiplex PCR, and its TCRdb copy is limited to in-frame clones, with some not included. The repertoire holds hundreds of thousands of clones, with 83% as singletons. Sequencing was carried out using PBMCs. This receptor was taken from a girl aged 10 to 17 in good health and CMV-seronegative.

This CDR3 reads CASSGTGTYGYTF. In nucleotides, the CDR3 is TGTGCCAGCAGTGGGACAGGGACCTATGGCTACACCTTC. The chain links TRBV6-1 to TRBJ1-2; 8 bases are a match to TRBD1. J was trimmed by 4 bases and V by 4 bases; bases with no gene match: 2. Germline lookup yields CDR1 MNHNS and CDR2 SASEGT. The CDR3 is made up of 13 amino acids.